This T cell receptor (beta chain) was identified in a study of Ad26.COV2.S vaccination and SARS-CoV-2 variants. The method was immunoSEQ multiplex PCR; TCRdb's version includes in-frame clones alone and lacks a portion of them. This sample has under 550,000 clones, with 88% found just once. Concerning this clone itself: Its antigen is not identified.

Described treatment: approximately 18 received Ad26.COV2.S at low or high dose, single or two shots; roughly 5 received placebo; per-sample allocation not given. The samples were gathered on day 63 after the first injection of vaccine or placebo. Overall study findings and caveats: Participants in the vaccine arm had higher spike-specific TCR breadth; placebo recipients had lower. Vaccinees and placebo recipients showed similar non-spike TCR breadth.

The clonotype comes from a person between 18 and 65 years old who received the Ad26.COV2.S COVID-19 vaccine or a placebo. The sequencing here drew on peripheral blood, taken in a trial of Ad26.COV2.S vaccine versus placebo.

The DNA of the CDR3 is TGCGCCAGCAGCCAAGATCTGTCAAATACGCAGTATTTT. Encoded protein: CASSQDLSNTQYF. This chain connects TRBV4-3 to TRBJ2-3; D call uncertain. CDR3 size: 13 residues. Between the trimmed V and J ends, which lost 0 bases and 7 bases, there was a span of 8 bases. CDR1 is LGHNA and CDR2 is YSLEER in the germline V gene.